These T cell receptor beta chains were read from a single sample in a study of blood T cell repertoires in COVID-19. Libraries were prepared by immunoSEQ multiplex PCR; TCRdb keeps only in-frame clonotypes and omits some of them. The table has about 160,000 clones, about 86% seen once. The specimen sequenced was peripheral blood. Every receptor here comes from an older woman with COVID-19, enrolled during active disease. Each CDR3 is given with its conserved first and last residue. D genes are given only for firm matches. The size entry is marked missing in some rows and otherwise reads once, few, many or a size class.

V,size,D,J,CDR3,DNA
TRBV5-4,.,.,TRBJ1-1,CASSPDRYLNTEAFF,TGTGCCAGCAGCCCTGACAGATACTTGAACACTGAAGCTTTCTTT
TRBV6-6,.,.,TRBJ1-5,CASSYRGNQPQHF,TGTGCCAGCAGTTACCGGGGCAATCAGCCCCAGCATTTT
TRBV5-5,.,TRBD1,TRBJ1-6,CASSTGQGVVNSPLHF,TGTGCCAGCAGCACGGGACAGGGGGTCGTTAATTCACCCCTCCACTTT
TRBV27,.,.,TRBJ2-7,CASSPLGFFHEQYF,TGTGCCAGCAGTCCCCTCGGTTTTTTCCACGAGCAGTACTTC
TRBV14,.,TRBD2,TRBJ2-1,CASSHLRLAARSYNEQFF,TGTGCCAGCAGCCACCTTAGACTAGCGGCTAGATCCTACAATGAGCAGTTCTTC
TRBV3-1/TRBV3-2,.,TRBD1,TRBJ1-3,CASSLRTGSSGNTIYF,TGTGCCAGCAGCCTTCGGACAGGAAGCTCTGGAAACACCATATATTTT
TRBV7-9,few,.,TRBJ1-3,CASSLSQTGGNTIYF,TGTGCCAGCAGCTTAAGCCAGACAGGAGGAAACACCATATATTTT
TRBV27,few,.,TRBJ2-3,CASSSRSLGTDTQYF,TGTGCCAGCAGTTCCCGGTCTCTCGGGACAGATACGCAGTATTTT
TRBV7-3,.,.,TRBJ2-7,CASSPGQSYEQYF,TGTGCCAGCAGCCCTGGACAGTCCTACGAGCAGTACTTC
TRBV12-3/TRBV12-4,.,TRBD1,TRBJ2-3,CASKDRDTDTQYF,TGTGCCAGCAAGGACAGGGACACAGATACGCAGTATTTT
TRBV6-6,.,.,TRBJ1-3,CASSRGRAPGNTIYF,TGTGCCAGCAGTCGTGGGAGGGCGCCTGGAAACACCATATATTTT
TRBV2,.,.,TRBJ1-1,CASSLSGHTEAFF,TGTGCCAGCAGTCTTTCAGGGCACACTGAAGCTTTCTTT
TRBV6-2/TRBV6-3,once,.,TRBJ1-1,CASSRRQEAFF,TGTGCCAGCAGTCGACGACAGGAAGCTTTCTTT
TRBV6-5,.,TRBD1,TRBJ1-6,CASDRDSSGNSPLHF,TGTGCCAGCGACAGGGATTCCTCGGGGAATTCACCCCTCCACTTT
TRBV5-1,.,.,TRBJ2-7,CAGYPGGGSYEQYF,TGCGCTGGATACCCAGGGGGCGGGAGCTACGAGCAGTACTTC
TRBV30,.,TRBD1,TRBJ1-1,CAWTWDRNTEAFF,TGTGCCTGGACCTGGGACAGAAACACTGAAGCTTTCTTT
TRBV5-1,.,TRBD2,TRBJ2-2,CASSSGRSDTGELFF,TGCGCCAGCAGCAGCGGGAGGAGCGACACCGGGGAGCTGTTTTTT
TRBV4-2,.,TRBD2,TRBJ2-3,CASSQGERGGPDTQYF,TGTGCCAGCAGCCAAGGAGAGCGGGGGGGCCCAGATACGCAGTATTTT
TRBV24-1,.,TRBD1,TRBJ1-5,CATSEGTGINQPQHF,TGTGCCACCAGTGAGGGGACAGGGATTAATCAGCCCCAGCATTTT
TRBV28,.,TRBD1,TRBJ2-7,CASRDRGNYEQYF,TGTGCCAGCAGGGACAGGGGGAACTACGAGCAGTACTTC
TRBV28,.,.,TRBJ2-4,CASSLTETGRNIQYF,TGTGCCAGCAGTTTAACGGAAACAGGGCGAAACATTCAGTACTTC
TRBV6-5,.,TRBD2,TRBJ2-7,CASSYGTSGPGEQYF,TGTGCCAGCAGTTACGGGACTAGCGGACCTGGCGAGCAGTACTTC
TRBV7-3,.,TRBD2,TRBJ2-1,CASSLRGLAWDEQFF,TGTGCCAGCAGCTTAAGAGGACTAGCTTGGGATGAGCAGTTCTTC
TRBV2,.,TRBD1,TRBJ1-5,CASSGDREASNQPQHF,TGTGCCAGCAGTGGGGACAGGGAGGCGAGCAATCAGCCCCAGCATTTT
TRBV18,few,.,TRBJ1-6,CASSSGGHNSPLHF,TGTGCCAGCTCCTCGGGGGGTCATAATTCACCCCTCCACTTT
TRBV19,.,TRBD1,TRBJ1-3,CASTNDRDRGNTIYF,TGTGCCAGTACTAACGACAGGGATAGAGGAAACACCATATATTTT
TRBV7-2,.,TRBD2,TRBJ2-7,CASRSGEGPYEQYF,TGTGCCAGCAGATCGGGGGAGGGTCCCTACGAGCAGTACTTC
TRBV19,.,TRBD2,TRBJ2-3,CASSLSSGGTDTQYF,TGTGCCAGTAGTTTGTCTAGCGGGGGCACAGATACGCAGTATTTT
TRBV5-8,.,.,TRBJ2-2,CASSARPGLLGFEELFF,TGTGCCAGCAGCGCGAGGCCCGGACTGCTTGGGTTTGAGGAGCTGTTTTTT
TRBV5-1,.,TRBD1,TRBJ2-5,CASSLDRGLLETQYF,TGCGCCAGCAGCTTGGACAGGGGATTATTAGAGACCCAGTACTTC
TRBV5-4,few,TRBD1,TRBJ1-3,CASSFGGGVSSGNTIYF,TGTGCCAGCAGCTTCGGAGGGGGCGTTTCGTCTGGAAACACCATATATTTT
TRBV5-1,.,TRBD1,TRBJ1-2,CASSLTGTGLYGYTF,TGCGCCAGCAGCTTAACCGGGACAGGGTTATATGGCTACACCTTC
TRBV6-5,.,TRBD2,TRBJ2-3,CASSRAGEAADTQYF,TGTGCCAGCAGCCGAGCGGGGGAAGCAGCAGATACGCAGTATTTT
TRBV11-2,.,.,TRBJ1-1,CASSRGTTNTEAFF,TGTGCCAGCAGCCGCGGGACTACGAACACTGAAGCTTTCTTT
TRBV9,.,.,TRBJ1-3,CASSLREDSGNTIYF,TGTGCCAGCAGCCTGAGAGAGGACTCTGGAAACACCATATATTTT
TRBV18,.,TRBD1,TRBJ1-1,CASSQGDTEAFF,TGTGCCAGCTCCCAGGGGGACACTGAAGCTTTCTTT
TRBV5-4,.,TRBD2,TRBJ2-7,CASSLGNSGGSYEQYF,TGTGCCAGCAGCTTGGGCAATAGCGGGGGATCCTACGAGCAGTACTTC
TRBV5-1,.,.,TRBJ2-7,CASSQRPESSYEQYF,TGCGCCAGCAGCCAGAGGCCTGAGAGCTCCTACGAGCAGTACTTC
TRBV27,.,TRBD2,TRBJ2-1,CASSPPPFQRGNNEQFF,TGTGCCAGCAGTCCCCCCCCTTTTCAGCGGGGGAACAATGAGCAGTTCTTC
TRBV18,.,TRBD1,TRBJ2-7,CASSPGTGSDEQYF,TGTGCCAGCTCACCGGGGACAGGGTCCGACGAGCAGTACTTC
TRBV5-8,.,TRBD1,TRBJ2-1,CASREDRGYEQFF,TGTGCCAGCAGGGAAGACAGGGGCTATGAGCAGTTCTTC
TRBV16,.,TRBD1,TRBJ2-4,CASSQSYRGSGNIQYF,TGTGCCAGCAGCCAATCCTACAGGGGTTCGGGAAACATTCAGTACTTC
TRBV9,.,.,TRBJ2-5,CASSATGRVETQYF,TGTGCCAGCAGCGCCACAGGTCGAGTGGAGACCCAGTACTTC